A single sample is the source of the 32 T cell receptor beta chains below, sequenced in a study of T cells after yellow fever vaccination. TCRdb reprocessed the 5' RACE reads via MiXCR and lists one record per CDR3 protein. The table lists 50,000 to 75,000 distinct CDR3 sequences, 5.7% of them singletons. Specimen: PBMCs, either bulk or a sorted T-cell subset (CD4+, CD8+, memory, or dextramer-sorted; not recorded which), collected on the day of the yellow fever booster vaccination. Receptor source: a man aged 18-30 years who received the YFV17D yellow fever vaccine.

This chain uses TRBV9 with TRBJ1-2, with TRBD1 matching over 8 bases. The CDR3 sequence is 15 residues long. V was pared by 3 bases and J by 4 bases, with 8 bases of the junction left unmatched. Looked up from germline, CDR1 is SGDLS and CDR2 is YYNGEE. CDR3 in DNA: TGTGCCAGCAGCGAGGGCCAGACAGGGGTCTATGGCTACACCTTC. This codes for CASSEGQTGVYGYTF. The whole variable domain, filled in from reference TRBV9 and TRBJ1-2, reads DSGVTQTPKHLITATGQRVTLRCSPRSGDLSVYWYQQSLDQGLQFLIQYYNGEERAKGNILERFSAQQFPDLHSELNLSSLELGDSALYFCASSEGQTGVYGYTFGSGTRLTVV.

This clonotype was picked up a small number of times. The CDR3: CASSSGQGSLEQYF. DNA of the CDR3: TGTGCCAGCAGTTCCGGACAGGGAAGCCTCGAGCAGTACTTC. This chain connects TRBV6-2 or TRBV6-3 to TRBJ2-7; the match to TRBD1 covers 8 bases. The ends lost 4 bases at V and 6 bases at J; junction bases unmatched: 8. The CDR3 covers 14 residues. Germline values: CDR1 MNHEY, CDR2 SVGEGT.

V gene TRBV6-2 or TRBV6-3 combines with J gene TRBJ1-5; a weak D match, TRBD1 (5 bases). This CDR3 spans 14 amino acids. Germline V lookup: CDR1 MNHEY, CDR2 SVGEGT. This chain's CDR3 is CGCRSLQGNQPQHF. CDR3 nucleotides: TGTGGCTGCAGATCTCTACAGGGCAATCAGCCCCAGCATTTT.

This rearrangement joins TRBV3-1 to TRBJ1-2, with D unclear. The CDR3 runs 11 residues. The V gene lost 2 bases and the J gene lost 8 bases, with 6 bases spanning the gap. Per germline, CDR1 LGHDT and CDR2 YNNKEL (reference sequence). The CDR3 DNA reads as TGTGCCAGCAGCCAATCTGGCGGCTACACCTTC. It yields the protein CASSQSGGYTF.

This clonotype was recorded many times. The CDR3 coding sequence is TGTGCCAGCAACAGACAGGGTATGAGAACTGAAGCTTTCTTT. It translates to CASNRQGMRTEAFF. This sequence joins TRBV6-5 and TRBJ1-1; 7 bases line up with TRBD1. Germline trimming cut 7 bases from V and 5 bases from J; bases unmatched to any gene: 10. Germline loops: CDR1 MNHEY, CDR2 SVGAGI. This CDR3 region has 14 residues.

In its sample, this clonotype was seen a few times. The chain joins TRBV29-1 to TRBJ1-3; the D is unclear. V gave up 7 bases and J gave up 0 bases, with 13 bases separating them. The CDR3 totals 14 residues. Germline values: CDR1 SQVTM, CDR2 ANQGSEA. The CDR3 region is CSAGSENSGNTIYF. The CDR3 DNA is TGCAGCGCGGGGAGTGAAAACTCTGGAAACACCATATATTTT.

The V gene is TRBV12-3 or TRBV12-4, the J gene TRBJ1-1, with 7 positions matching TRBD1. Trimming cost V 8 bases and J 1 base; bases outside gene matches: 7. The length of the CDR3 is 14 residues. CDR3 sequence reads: CASWAGGTNTEAFF. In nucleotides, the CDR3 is TGTGCCAGCTGGGCAGGGGGAACGAACACTGAAGCTTTCTTT.

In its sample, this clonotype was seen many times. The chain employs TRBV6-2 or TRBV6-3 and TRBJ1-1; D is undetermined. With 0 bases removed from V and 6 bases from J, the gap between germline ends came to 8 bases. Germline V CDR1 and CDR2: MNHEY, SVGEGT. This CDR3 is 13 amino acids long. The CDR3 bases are TGTGCCAGCAGTTACTCGTATTCCGCTGAAGCTTTCTTT. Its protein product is CASSYSYSAEAFF.

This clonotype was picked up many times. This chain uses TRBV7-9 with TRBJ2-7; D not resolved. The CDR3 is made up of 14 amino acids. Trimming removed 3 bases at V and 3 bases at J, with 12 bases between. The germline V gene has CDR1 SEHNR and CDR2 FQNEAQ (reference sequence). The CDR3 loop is CASSLESTNYEQYV. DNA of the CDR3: TGTGCCAGCAGCTTGGAATCTACTAACTACGAGCAGTACGTC.

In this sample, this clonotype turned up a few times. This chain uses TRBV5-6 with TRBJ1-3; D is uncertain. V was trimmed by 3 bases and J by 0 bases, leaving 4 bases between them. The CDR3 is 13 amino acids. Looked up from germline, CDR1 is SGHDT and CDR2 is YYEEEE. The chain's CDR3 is CASSWASGNTIYF. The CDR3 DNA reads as TGTGCCAGCAGCTGGGCCTCTGGAAACACCATATATTTT.

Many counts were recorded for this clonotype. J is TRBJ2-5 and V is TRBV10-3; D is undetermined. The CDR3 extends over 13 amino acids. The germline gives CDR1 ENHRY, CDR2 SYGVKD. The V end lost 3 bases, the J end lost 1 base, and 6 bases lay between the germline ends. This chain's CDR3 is CAISDTGQETQYF. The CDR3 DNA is TGTGCCATCAGTGACACCGGCCAAGAGACCCAGTACTTC.

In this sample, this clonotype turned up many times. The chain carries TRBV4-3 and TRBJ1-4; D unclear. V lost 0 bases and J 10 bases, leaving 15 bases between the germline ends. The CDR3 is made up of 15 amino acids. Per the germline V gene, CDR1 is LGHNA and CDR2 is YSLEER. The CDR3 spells CASSQDGSGSVKLFF. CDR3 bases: TGCGCCAGCAGCCAAGATGGCTCGGGGAGCGTAAAACTGTTTTTT.

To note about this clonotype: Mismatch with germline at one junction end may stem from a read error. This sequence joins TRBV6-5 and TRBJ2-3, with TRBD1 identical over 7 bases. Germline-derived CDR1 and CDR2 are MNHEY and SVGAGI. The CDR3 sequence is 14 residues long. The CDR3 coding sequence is TGTGCCAGCAGCCGACAGGGTCTGTCAGATACCCAGTATTTT. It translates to CASSRQGLSDTQYF.

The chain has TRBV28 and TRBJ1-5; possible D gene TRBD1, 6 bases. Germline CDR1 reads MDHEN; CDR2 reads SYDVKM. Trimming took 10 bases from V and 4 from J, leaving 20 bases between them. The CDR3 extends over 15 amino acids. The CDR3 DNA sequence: TGTGCCACAGGGTACGTGGGGGGCAGGAATCAGCCCCAGCATTTT. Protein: CATGYVGGRNQPQHF.

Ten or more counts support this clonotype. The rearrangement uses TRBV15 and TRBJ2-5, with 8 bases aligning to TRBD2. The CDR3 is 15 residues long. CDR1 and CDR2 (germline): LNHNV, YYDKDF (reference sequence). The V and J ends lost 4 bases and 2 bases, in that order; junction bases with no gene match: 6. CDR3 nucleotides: TGTGCCACCAGCATAAGAGCGGGAGAACAAGAGACCCAGTACTTC. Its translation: CATSIRAGEQETQYF.

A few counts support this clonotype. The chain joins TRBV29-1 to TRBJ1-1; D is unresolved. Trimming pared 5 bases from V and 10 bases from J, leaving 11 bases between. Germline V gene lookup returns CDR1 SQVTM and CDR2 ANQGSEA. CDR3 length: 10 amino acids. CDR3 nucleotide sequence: TGCAGCGTTATTGGCCGGGGAGCTTTCTTT. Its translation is CSVIGRGAFF.

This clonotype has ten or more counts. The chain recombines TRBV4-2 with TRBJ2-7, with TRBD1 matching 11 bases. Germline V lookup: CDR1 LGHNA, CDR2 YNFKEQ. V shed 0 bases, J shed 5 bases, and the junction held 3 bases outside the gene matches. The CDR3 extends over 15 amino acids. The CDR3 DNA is TGTGCCAGCAGCCAAGAGATGGGACAGGGGGACGAGCAGTACGTC. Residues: CASSQEMGQGDEQYV.

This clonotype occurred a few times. The CDR3 sequence: CASSLEGGPYEQYV. CDR3 nucleotide sequence: TGCGCCAGCAGCTTGGAGGGGGGGCCCTACGAGCAGTACGTC. This chain links TRBV5-1 with TRBJ2-7; tentative D call: TRBD2 (7 bases). Germline CDR1 is SGHRS and CDR2 is YFSETQ. Trimming took 0 bases from V and 2 from J, leaving 9 bases between them. The CDR3 has 14 amino acids.

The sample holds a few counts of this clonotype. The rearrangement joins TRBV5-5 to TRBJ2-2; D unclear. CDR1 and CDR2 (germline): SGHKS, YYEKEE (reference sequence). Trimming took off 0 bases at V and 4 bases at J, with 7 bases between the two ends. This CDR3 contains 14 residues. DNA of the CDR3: TGTGCCAGCAGCTTGGGGCAGGCCACCGGGGAGCTGTTTTTT. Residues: CASSLGQATGELFF.

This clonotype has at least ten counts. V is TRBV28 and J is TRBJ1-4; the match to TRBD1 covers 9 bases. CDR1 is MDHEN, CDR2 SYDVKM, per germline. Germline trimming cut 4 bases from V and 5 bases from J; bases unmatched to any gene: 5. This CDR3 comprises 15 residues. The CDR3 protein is CASSYPTGGNEKLFF. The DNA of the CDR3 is TGTGCCAGCAGTTACCCGACAGGGGGGAATGAAAAACTGTTTTTT.

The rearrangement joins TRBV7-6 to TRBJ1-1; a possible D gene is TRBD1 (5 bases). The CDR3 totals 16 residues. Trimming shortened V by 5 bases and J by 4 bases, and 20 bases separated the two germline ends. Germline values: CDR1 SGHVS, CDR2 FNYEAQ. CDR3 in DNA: TGTGCCAGCAGCCCGGGACCCCCAAAAGGGAGCACTGAAGCTTTCTTT. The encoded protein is CASSPGPPKGSTEAFF.

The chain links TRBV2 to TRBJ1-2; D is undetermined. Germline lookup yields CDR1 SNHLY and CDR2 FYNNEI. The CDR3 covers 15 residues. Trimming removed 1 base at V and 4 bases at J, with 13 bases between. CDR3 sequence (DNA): TGTGCCAGCAGTGAAGGGTCCCAGCTATTCTATGGCTACACCTTC. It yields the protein CASSEGSQLFYGYTF.

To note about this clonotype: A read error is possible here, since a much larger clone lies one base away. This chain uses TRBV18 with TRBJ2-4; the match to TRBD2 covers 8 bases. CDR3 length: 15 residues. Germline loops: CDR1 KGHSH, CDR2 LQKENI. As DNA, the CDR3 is TGTGCCAGCTCACCCCGGGAGGGGGATAAAAACAGTCAGTACTTC. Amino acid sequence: CASSPREGDKNSQYF. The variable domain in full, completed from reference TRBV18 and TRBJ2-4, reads NAGVMQNPRHLVRRRGQEARLRCSPMKGHSHVYWYRQLPEEGLKFMVYLQKENIIDESGMPKERFSAEFPKEGPSILRIQQVVRGDSAAYFCASSPREGDKNSQYFGAGTRLSVL.

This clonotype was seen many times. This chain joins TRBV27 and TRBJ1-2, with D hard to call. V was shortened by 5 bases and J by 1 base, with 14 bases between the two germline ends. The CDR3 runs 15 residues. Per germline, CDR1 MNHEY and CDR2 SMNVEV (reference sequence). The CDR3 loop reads CASSPLGRVNYGYTF. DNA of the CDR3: TGTGCCAGCAGTCCACTAGGGAGAGTTAACTATGGCTACACCTTC.

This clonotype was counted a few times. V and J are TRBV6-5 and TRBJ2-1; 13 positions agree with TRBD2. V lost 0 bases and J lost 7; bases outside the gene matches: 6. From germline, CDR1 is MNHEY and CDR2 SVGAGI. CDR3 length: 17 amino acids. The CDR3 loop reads CASSYSLLAGGPNEQFF. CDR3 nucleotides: TGTGCCAGCAGTTACTCATTACTAGCGGGGGGGCCAAATGAGCAGTTCTTC.

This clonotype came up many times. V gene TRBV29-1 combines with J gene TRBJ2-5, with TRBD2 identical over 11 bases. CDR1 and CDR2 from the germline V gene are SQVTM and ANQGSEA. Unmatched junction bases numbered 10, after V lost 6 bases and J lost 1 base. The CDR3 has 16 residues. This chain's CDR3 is CSVDALAGGPQETQYF. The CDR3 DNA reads TGCAGCGTCGACGCGCTAGCGGGGGGCCCCCAAGAGACCCAGTACTTC.

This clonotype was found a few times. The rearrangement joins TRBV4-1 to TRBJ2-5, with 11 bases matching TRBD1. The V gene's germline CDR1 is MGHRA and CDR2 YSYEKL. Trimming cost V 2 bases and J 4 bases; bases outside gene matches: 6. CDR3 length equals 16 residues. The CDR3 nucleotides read TGCGCCAGCAGCCAACCGGGACAGGGGGTTGCAGAGACCCAGTACTTC. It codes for CASSQPGQGVAETQYF.

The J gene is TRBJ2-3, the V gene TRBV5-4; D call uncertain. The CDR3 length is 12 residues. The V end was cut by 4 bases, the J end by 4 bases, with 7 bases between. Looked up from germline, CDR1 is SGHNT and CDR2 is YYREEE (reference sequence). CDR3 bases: TGTGCCAGCAGCCCTCACTCAGATACGCAGTATTTT. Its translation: CASSPHSDTQYF. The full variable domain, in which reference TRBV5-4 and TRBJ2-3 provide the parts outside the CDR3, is ETGVTQSPTHLIKTRGQQVTLRCSSQSGHNTVSWYQQALGQGPQFIFQYYREEENGRGNFPPRFSGLQFPNYSSELNVNALELDDSALYLCASSPHSDTQYFGPGTRLTVL.

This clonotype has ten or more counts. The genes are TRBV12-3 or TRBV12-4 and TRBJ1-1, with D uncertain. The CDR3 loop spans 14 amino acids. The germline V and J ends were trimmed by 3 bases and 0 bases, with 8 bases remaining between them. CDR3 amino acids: CASSLVQLNTEAFF. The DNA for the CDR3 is TGTGCCAGCAGTTTGGTACAGCTGAACACTGAAGCTTTCTTT.

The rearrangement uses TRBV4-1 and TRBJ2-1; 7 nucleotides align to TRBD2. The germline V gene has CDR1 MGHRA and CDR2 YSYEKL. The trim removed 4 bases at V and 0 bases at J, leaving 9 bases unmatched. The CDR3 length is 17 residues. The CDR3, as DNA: TGCGCCAGCAGCCTCCCGGGGGGTCCTAGCTCCTACAATGAGCAGTTCTTC. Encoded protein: CASSLPGGPSSYNEQFF.

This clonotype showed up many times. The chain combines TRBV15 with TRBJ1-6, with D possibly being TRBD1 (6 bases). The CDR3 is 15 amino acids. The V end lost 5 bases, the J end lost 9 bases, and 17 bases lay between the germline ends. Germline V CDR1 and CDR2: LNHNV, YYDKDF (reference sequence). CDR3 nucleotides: TGTGCCACCAGCCATATGGCGGGGGCGAGTTCACCCCTCCACTTT. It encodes CATSHMAGASSPLHF.

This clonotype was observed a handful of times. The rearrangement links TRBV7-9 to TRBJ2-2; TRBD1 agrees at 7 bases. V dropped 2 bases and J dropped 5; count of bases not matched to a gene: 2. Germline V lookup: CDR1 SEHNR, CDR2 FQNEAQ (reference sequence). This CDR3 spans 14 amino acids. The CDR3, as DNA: TGTGCCAGCAGCTTAAAGGGGGCTACCGGGGAGCTGTTTTTT. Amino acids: CASSLKGATGELFF.